These 22 T cell receptor beta chains were all obtained from the same sample, sequenced in a study of T-cell memory formation after mild COVID-19. TCRdb re-called the 5' RACE reads through MiXCR, storing one row per CDR3 protein. The data contain about 110,000 distinct CDR3 sequences, roughly a sixth of them singletons. The sample was PBMCs or a T cell subset sorted from them (not recorded which). All receptors come from a young man who had mild COVID-19 (a few samples of this study predate the infection). Cell type and time point are not known.

The chain has TRBV11-1 and TRBJ1-2, with unresolved D. The CDR3 is made up of 14 amino acids. Germline lookup yields CDR1 SGHAT and CDR2 FQDESV (reference sequence). Trimming left V 0 bases short and J 3 bases short, with 8 bases between. The CDR3 loop is CASSLAGSYYGYTF. CDR3 DNA sequence: TGTGCCAGCAGCTTAGCGGGTTCTTACTATGGCTACACCTTC.

This rearrangement joins TRBV7-9 to TRBJ2-1; no clear D gene. The CDR3 totals 12 residues. Trimming pared 1 base from V and 12 bases from J, leaving 10 bases between. The germline gives CDR1 SEHNR, CDR2 FQNEAQ (reference sequence). The CDR3 region is CASSLGQNGQFF. CDR3 nucleotide sequence: TGTGCCAGCAGCTTAGGGCAAAACGGGCAGTTCTTC.

This clonotype was picked up a small number of times. The CDR3 nucleotides read TGTGCCAGCACCGACTCCGGAGCCGTGGGTGAGCAGTTCTTC. This translates into CASTDSGAVGEQFF. The chain is built from TRBV6-6 and TRBJ2-1; the D is unclear. Looked up from germline, CDR1 is MNHNY and CDR2 is SVGAGI (reference sequence). The CDR3 is made up of 14 amino acids. V dropped 7 bases and J dropped 9 bases, with 19 bases sitting between them.

The table lists this clonotype with a few counts. The chain carries TRBV7-2 and TRBJ1-5; D possibly corresponds to TRBD1 (6 bases). This CDR3 region has 14 residues. Germline-derived CDR1 and CDR2 are SGHTA and FQGNSA. V shed 4 bases and J shed 3 bases, with 10 bases lying between them. The DNA for the CDR3 is TGTGCCAGCAGCTCGGACAGAGCCAATCAGCCCCAGCATTTT. This codes for CASSSDRANQPQHF.

The V and J genes are TRBV5-1 and TRBJ2-2; D perhaps matches TRBD2 (6 bases). V shed 3 bases and J shed 3 bases, with 9 bases lying between them. Germline CDR1 SGHRS, CDR2 YFSETQ. The CDR3 extends over 14 amino acids. The CDR3 nucleotides are TGCGCCAGCAGCTCCGGGGGATACACCGGGGAGCTGTTTTTT. As protein: CASSSGGYTGELFF.

The V and J genes are TRBV6-2 or TRBV6-3 and TRBJ1-4; the D is unclear. The CDR3 length is 13 residues. Trimming pared 5 bases from V and 14 bases from J, leaving 18 bases between. Looked up from germline, CDR1 is MNHEY and CDR2 is SVGEGT. DNA of the CDR3: TGTGCCAGCAGTAACGGTGGGGTAGGAGGGCTGTTTTTT. Translating it yields CASSNGGVGGLFF.

In its sample, this clonotype was seen a few times. The J gene is TRBJ1-1, the V gene TRBV29-1; no definite D call. Germline V gene data show CDR1 as SQVTM and CDR2 as ANQGSEA. This CDR3 contains 13 residues. The germline V and J ends were trimmed by 5 bases and 1 base, with 11 bases remaining between them. CDR3 nucleotide sequence: TGCAGCGTTAAGGTCGGTGCGAACACTGAAGCTTTCTTT. It codes for CSVKVGANTEAFF.

The sample holds a few counts of this clonotype. The J gene is TRBJ2-5, the V gene TRBV3-1; 8 positions agree with TRBD2. Germline values: CDR1 LGHDT, CDR2 YNNKEL (reference sequence). The CDR3 has 13 residues. V lost 4 bases and J lost 5; bases outside the gene matches: 3. CDR3 loop: CASSLRLAETQYF. The CDR3 coding sequence is TGTGCCAGCAGCCTTCGACTAGCGGAGACCCAGTACTTC.

The gene calls are TRBV5-1 and TRBJ2-3; D unresolved. Trimming shortened V by 4 bases and J by 4 bases, and 10 bases separated the two germline ends. The CDR3 sequence is 13 residues long. Germline values: CDR1 SGHRS, CDR2 YFSETQ. The CDR3 is CASSKSKADTQYF. The CDR3 DNA follows: TGCGCCAGCAGCAAGAGTAAGGCAGATACGCAGTATTTT. Drawing the rest from reference TRBV5-1 and TRBJ2-3, the complete variable domain is KAGVTQTPRYLIKTRGQQVTLSCSPISGHRSVSWYQQTPGQGLQFLFEYFSETQRNKGNFPGRFSGRQFSNSRSEMNVSTLELGDSALYLCASSKSKADTQYFGPGTRLTVL.

As DNA, the CDR3 is TGTGCCAGCAGTTTTTACTCCCTCTCTGGAAACACCATATATTTT. This encodes CASSFYSLSGNTIYF. This chain uses TRBV12-3 or TRBV12-4 with TRBJ1-3, with no clear D. Trimming removed 3 bases at V and 0 bases at J, with 9 bases between. The CDR3 sequence is 15 residues long.

The genes are TRBV7-2 and TRBJ2-3; D gene unclear. V was cut by 0 bases and J by 0 bases, with 7 bases left in between. CDR1 is SGHTA and CDR2 is FQGNSA in the germline V gene. The CDR3 is 15 amino acids. CDR3 sequence: CASSLAVVSTDTQYF. In nucleotides, the CDR3 is TGTGCCAGCAGCTTAGCCGTGGTTAGCACAGATACGCAGTATTTT. Full variable domain (missing parts from reference TRBV7-2 and TRBJ2-3): GAGVSQSPSNKVTEKGKDVELRCDPISGHTALYWYRQSLGQGLEFLIYFQGNSAPDKSGLPSDRFSAERTGGSVSTLTIQRTQQEDSAVYLCASSLAVVSTDTQYFGPGTRLTVL.

This clonotype has only a few counts. The V gene is TRBV6-1, the J gene TRBJ2-1; 8 bases are a match to TRBD1. This CDR3 comprises 16 residues. J lost 4 bases, V lost 4 bases, and 9 bases had no gene match. Looked up from germline, CDR1 is MNHNS and CDR2 is SASEGT. CDR3 sequence (DNA): TGTGCCAGCAGTGGCGCCGCAGGGGGCAGTTACAATGAGCAGTTCTTC. It yields the protein CASSGAAGGSYNEQFF.

The chain uses TRBV20-1 and TRBJ2-3, with D possibly matching TRBD2 (7 bases). Germline lookup yields CDR1 DFQATT and CDR2 SNEGSKA (reference sequence). The length of the CDR3 is 15 residues. V was clipped by 7 bases and J by 4 bases, with 21 bases between them. CDR3 residues: CSVSGGRGLADTQYF. The CDR3 DNA reads as TGCAGTGTATCGGGGGGCCGGGGATTGGCAGATACGCAGTATTTT.

CDR3 amino acids: CASRTQGRGNYGYTF. Written as DNA, the CDR3 is TGTGCCAGCAGAACACAGGGTAGAGGGAACTATGGCTACACCTTC. The genes are TRBV6-6 and TRBJ1-2; TRBD1 is a possible D gene (6 bases). V shed 6 bases and J shed 2 bases, with 16 bases lying between them. Per the germline V gene, CDR1 is MNHNY and CDR2 is SVGAGI (reference sequence). CDR3 length equals 15 residues.

The rearrangement uses TRBV7-9 and TRBJ1-4; a weak D match, TRBD1 (5 bases). The CDR3 is made up of 17 amino acids. With 5 bases removed from V and 2 bases from J, the gap between germline ends came to 18 bases. Per the germline V gene, CDR1 is SEHNR and CDR2 is FQNEAQ (reference sequence). As DNA, the CDR3 is TGTGCCAGCAGCGACCTAGCACGCGGGGCCACTAATGAAAAACTGTTTTTT. It is translated as CASSDLARGATNEKLFF.

The gene calls are TRBV20-1 and TRBJ2-7; D unclear. CDR1 and CDR2 (germline): DFQATT, SNEGSKA (reference sequence). The V and J ends lost 3 bases and 3 bases respectively, with 9 bases between them. The CDR3 has 12 amino acids. The CDR3 protein is CSASGLSYEQYF. CDR3 nucleotide sequence: TGCAGTGCTAGTGGCTTAAGCTACGAGCAGTACTTC.

Only a few counts were recorded for this clonotype. This rearrangement joins TRBV3-1 to TRBJ1-1; D is undetermined. This CDR3 is built from 15 residues. CDR1 LGHDT and CDR2 YNNKEL come from the germline V gene (reference sequence). The ends were cut back, 2 bases at V and 1 base at J, with 11 bases in the middle. The DNA of the CDR3 is TGTGCCAGCAGCCAACTCCCAATGGGGAACACTGAAGCTTTCTTT. Its protein product is CASSQLPMGNTEAFF. Full variable domain (missing parts from reference TRBV3-1 and TRBJ1-1): DTAVSQTPKYLVTQMGNDKSIKCEQNLGHDTMYWYKQDSKKFLKIMFSYNNKELIINETVPNRFSPKSPDKAHLNLHINSLELGDSAVYFCASSQLPMGNTEAFFGQGTRLTVV.

The sample holds a few counts of this clonotype. The chain is built from TRBV20-1 and TRBJ2-1; 9 bases are shared with TRBD1. The CDR3 totals 15 residues. V gave up 6 bases and J gave up 4 bases; unmatched junction bases: 10. Germline CDR1 DFQATT, CDR2 SNEGSKA (reference sequence). The CDR3 here is CSATRAGTGYNEQFF. The CDR3 coding sequence is TGCAGTGCCACCAGAGCCGGGACAGGGTACAATGAGCAGTTCTTC.

This clonotype appeared a few times. The rearrangement joins TRBV2 to TRBJ2-5; TRBD2 matches at 15 bases. The CDR3 covers 16 residues. Trimming at V came to 6 bases and at J to 1 base, leaving 3 bases not matched to a gene. The germline CDR1 and CDR2 sequences are SNHLY and FYNNEI. The CDR3 DNA reads TGTGCCAGCAGGAGGACTAGCGGGGGGGTCCAAGAGACCCAGTACTTC. This codes for CASRRTSGGVQETQYF.

DNA for the CDR3: TGTGCCAGCAGCGGTTGGGCGATCCAAGAGACCCAGTACTTC. This gives the protein CASSGWAIQETQYF. The chain links TRBV7-2 to TRBJ2-5; no clear D. The germline V gene has CDR1 SGHTA and CDR2 FQGNSA. With 5 bases removed from V and 1 base from J, the gap between germline ends came to 11 bases. This CDR3 spans 14 amino acids.

This clonotype was seen only a few times. The chain links TRBV7-2 to TRBJ2-3; 12 bases are shared with TRBD2. The trim removed 6 bases at V and 1 base at J, leaving 8 bases unmatched. The CDR3 is 17 residues long. Germline CDR1 reads SGHTA; CDR2 reads FQGNSA. CDR3 sequence reads: CASSYLRLAGGTDTQYF. Written as DNA, the CDR3 is TGTGCCAGCAGTTATCTCCGACTAGCGGGGGGCACAGATACGCAGTATTTT. Supplemented by reference TRBV7-2 and TRBJ2-3, the full variable domain reads GAGVSQSPSNKVTEKGKDVELRCDPISGHTALYWYRQSLGQGLEFLIYFQGNSAPDKSGLPSDRFSAERTGGSVSTLTIQRTQQEDSAVYLCASSYLRLAGGTDTQYFGPGTRLTVL.

CDR3 nucleotide sequence: TGTGCCAGCTCACTATCACAGGTTCGTATGAACACTGAAGCTTTCTTT. Encoded protein: CASSLSQVRMNTEAFF. The chain joins TRBV18 to TRBJ1-1; D is possibly TRBD1 (5 bases). Between the trimmed V and J ends, which lost 4 bases and 0 bases, there was a span of 15 bases. Germline CDR1 and CDR2: KGHSH and LQKENI. The CDR3 runs to 16 residues.